Shown below are 4 T cell receptor beta chains from a single sample sequenced in a study of identical twins' blood T cells. TCRdb passed the 5' RACE reads through MiXCR, listing each CDR3 protein once. The data contain a few hundred thousand distinct CDR3 sequences, roughly 28% of them seen just once; the ten biggest clones take up roughly 6.1%. The sample was PBMCs. The source of these receptors is a woman between 18 and 50 years old in good health.

This chain links TRBV20-1 with TRBJ2-4; D unclear. The V gene's germline CDR1 is DFQATT and CDR2 SNEGSKA (reference sequence). The ends were cut back, 5 bases at V and 3 bases at J, with 14 bases in the middle. The CDR3 consists of 14 residues. The CDR3 sequence is CSAVSQQLKNIQYF. The DNA for the CDR3 is TGCAGTGCTGTCTCCCAACAACTCAAAAACATTCAGTACTTC.

This clonotype has more than one count but fewer than ten. This chain links TRBV10-3 with TRBJ2-2, with 11 positions matching TRBD2. The CDR3 is made up of 15 amino acids. CDR1 and CDR2 (germline): ENHRY, SYGVKD. Trimming cost V 7 bases and J 4 bases; bases outside gene matches: 5. The DNA for the CDR3 is TGTGCCATCACCGGGACTAGCGGATTCACCGGGGAGCTGTTTTTT. Translating gives CAITGTSGFTGELFF.

The chain links TRBV6-5 to TRBJ1-2; perhaps TRBD1 as D (6 bases). Germline assignment: CDR1 MNHEY and CDR2 SVGAGI. CDR3 length: 15 amino acids. The V gene lost 2 bases and the J gene lost 2 bases, with 12 bases spanning the gap. The CDR3 spells CASSYGGAGNYGYTF. Here the CDR3 DNA reads TGTGCCAGCAGTTACGGGGGGGCTGGGAACTATGGCTACACCTTC.

V and J are TRBV10-3 and TRBJ1-5, with no clear D. Looked up from germline, CDR1 is ENHRY and CDR2 is SYGVKD. V was pared by 10 bases and J by 5 bases, with 15 bases between. The CDR3 is 13 residues long. This chain's CDR3 is CATTTEFHQPQHF. The DNA for the CDR3 is TGTGCCACCACCACCGAGTTCCATCAGCCCCAGCATTTT.